These 12 T cell receptor beta chains were sequenced from one sample in a study of somatic mutations in cytotoxic T cells in rheumatoid arthritis. The data were produced by immunoSEQ multiplex PCR, yet TCRdb's version contains in-frame clones alone and is incomplete. The table includes about 7,000 clones, 65% to 85% detected once. The source material was CD8+ T cells sorted from blood. The receptor set was obtained from an adult with rheumatoid arthritis.

CDR3 amino acids: CASSIVAWQHENTGELFF. Written as DNA, the CDR3 is TGTGCCAGTAGTATAGTAGCGTGGCAGCACGAAAACACCGGGGAGCTGTTTTTT. This chain joins TRBV19 and TRBJ2-2; possibly TRBD2 for D (5 bases). V lost 1 base and J 2 bases, leaving 17 bases between the germline ends. Germline V gene sequence: CDR1 LNHDA, CDR2 SQIVND (reference sequence). CDR3 length equals 18 residues.

The CDR3, as DNA: TGTGCCAGCAGCGTAGAGAACGCAGATACGCAGTATTTT. Its protein is CASSVENADTQYF. J is TRBJ2-3 and V is TRBV9; D is unclear. CDR1 is SGDLS and CDR2 is YYNGEE in the germline V gene. Between the trimmed V and J ends, which lost 0 bases and 4 bases, there was a span of 6 bases. The CDR3 covers 13 residues.

This clone was seen only once. CDR3 residues: CASSLTRGSETQYF. CDR3 nucleotide sequence: TGTGCCAGCAGCTTGACAAGAGGGTCAGAGACCCAGTACTTC. The genes are TRBV5-4 and TRBJ2-5; perhaps TRBD2 as D (5 bases). The CDR3 sequence is 14 residues long. V lost 1 base, J lost 4 bases, and 11 bases lay in between. The germline V gene has CDR1 SGHNT and CDR2 YYREEE (reference sequence).

The chain links TRBV5-1 to TRBJ2-2, with D possibly being TRBD1 (5 bases). V lost 2 bases, J lost 5 bases, and 13 bases lay in between. CDR3 size: 15 residues. Germline V CDR1 and CDR2: SGHRS, YFSETQ. The CDR3 here is CASSFRDPGTGELFF. The CDR3 nucleotides read TGCGCCAGCAGCTTCCGAGACCCAGGGACCGGGGAGCTGTTTTTT.

This chain joins TRBV9 and TRBJ2-3, with a weak D call TRBD1 (6 bases). This CDR3 is built from 15 residues. The V end was cut by 8 bases, the J end by 1 base, with 17 bases between. CDR1 and CDR2 (germline): SGDLS, YYNGEE. The CDR3 DNA follows: TGTGCCAGTGACAACGTAGAGGGGGGCACAGATACGCAGTATTTT. This codes for CASDNVEGGTDTQYF.

The V gene is TRBV2, the J gene TRBJ2-1; possible D gene TRBD2, 5 bases. V was cut by 6 bases and J by 5 bases, with 8 bases left in between. This CDR3 is 12 amino acids long. Germline V gene lookup returns CDR1 SNHLY and CDR2 FYNNEI. For the CDR3, the DNA is TGTGCCAGCAGCCGGACTGACAATGAGCAGTTCTTC. Protein sequence: CASSRTDNEQFF.

This sequence joins TRBV10-3 and TRBJ1-2; 9 nucleotides agree with TRBD1. V lost 6 bases to trimming and J lost 4 bases; unmatched junction nucleotides: 0. The CDR3 has 12 residues. Germline CDR1 and CDR2: ENHRY and SYGVKD. In DNA form, the CDR3 reads TGTGCCATCAGGACAGGGGGCTATGGCTACACCTTC. Residues: CAIRTGGYGYTF.

The chain links TRBV7-2 to TRBJ1-3; 8 bases map to TRBD1. CDR1 is SGHTA and CDR2 is FQGNSA in the germline V gene. V was clipped by 3 bases and J by 0 bases; unmatched bases: 4. The CDR3 contains 16 residues. The DNA for the CDR3 is TGTGCCAGCAGCTTTACTACAGGGGGCTCTGGAAACACCATATATTTT. As protein: CASSFTTGGSGNTIYF.

The chain carries TRBV18 and TRBJ2-1; tentatively, D is TRBD2 (6 bases). The CDR3 contains 16 residues. V shed 3 bases and J shed 7 bases, with 19 bases lying between them. CDR1 and CDR2 (germline): KGHSH, LQKENI. The CDR3 bases are TGTGCCAGCTCACCGCAGGCCGGGACGGAGGGGAATGAGCAGTTCTTC. This translates into CASSPQAGTEGNEQFF.

The chain is built from TRBV19 and TRBJ2-1; D might be TRBD2 (6 bases). V was trimmed by 7 bases and J by 2 bases, leaving 12 bases between them. This CDR3 contains 14 residues. Germline CDR1 and CDR2: LNHDA and SQIVND (reference sequence). The CDR3 region is CASNRGATYNEQFF. The CDR3 nucleotides are TGTGCCAGTAACCGCGGGGCGACCTACAATGAGCAGTTCTTC. Together with reference TRBV19 and TRBJ2-1, the CDR3 gives the full variable domain: DGGITQSPKYLFRKEGQNVTLSCEQNLNHDAMYWYRQDPGQGLRLIYYSQIVNDFQKGDIAEGYSVSREKKESFPLTVTSAQKNPTAFYLCASNRGATYNEQFFGPGTRLTVL.

This clone was counted once. The chain employs TRBV18 and TRBJ1-2; 7 bases map to TRBD1. The CDR3 extends over 21 amino acids. V was clipped by 2 bases and J by 0 bases; unmatched bases: 21. Germline CDR1 and CDR2: KGHSH and LQKENI. CDR3 DNA sequence: TGTGCCAGCTCACCAATGCCAAGGTTCCGGGACAGCCGTTTAACTAACTATGGCTACACCTTC. Translated: CASSPMPRFRDSRLTNYGYTF. The complete variable domain, with remaining parts taken from reference TRBV18 and TRBJ1-2, reads NAGVMQNPRHLVRRRGQEARLRCSPMKGHSHVYWYRQLPEEGLKFMVYLQKENIIDESGMPKERFSAEFPKEGPSILRIQQVVRGDSAAYFCASSPMPRFRDSRLTNYGYTFGSGTRLTVV.

J is TRBJ1-2 and V is TRBV5-5; D perhaps matches TRBD1 (5 bases). Trimming left V 3 bases short and J 5 bases short, with 29 bases between. Germline assignment: CDR1 SGHKS and CDR2 YYEKEE (reference sequence). The CDR3 totals 19 residues. The CDR3 is CASSSGAGSSTRVAYGYTF. DNA for the CDR3: TGTGCCAGCAGCTCCGGGGCAGGGTCTTCAACACGAGTGGCGTATGGCTACACCTTC.